Below are 7 T cell receptor beta chains sequenced from a single sample in a study of T cell repertoires in cytomegalovirus infection. Each CDR3 protein gets one entry after TCRdb re-called the reads with MiXCR. The sample has some 110,000 distinct CDR3 sequences; around 32% are singletons. No antigen is known for these receptors. Material: CD8+ T cells from cultured PBMCs, obtained from culture after CMV antigen stimulation. The receptors originated from a human donor in good health (CMV status not recorded). Some clones in this sample may be carry-over from other donors' samples.

The J gene is TRBJ2-5, the V gene TRBV7-3; D remains ambiguous. Trimming pared 11 bases from V and 4 bases from J, leaving 20 bases between. This CDR3 contains 14 residues. Germline V gene lookup returns CDR1 SGHTA and CDR2 FQGTGA. This CDR3 is CAGTFGTRLETQYF. The DNA for the CDR3 is TGTGCCGGTACGTTCGGAACGCGGCTAGAGACCCAGTACTTC.

The sample holds a few counts of this clonotype. CDR3 region: CASNPGTSGSRTDTQYF. CDR3 sequence (DNA): TGTGCCAGCAACCCTGGGACTAGCGGGTCGAGGACAGATACGCAGTATTTT. The chain recombines TRBV4-2 with TRBJ2-3; TRBD2 aligns across 12 bases. The CDR3 is 17 residues long. Germline lookup yields CDR1 LGHNA and CDR2 YNFKEQ. V dropped 7 bases and J dropped 3; count of bases not matched to a gene: 11.

This clonotype appeared a few times. In DNA form, the CDR3 reads TGTGCCGTCACAACCGCTTCCCGATATAGGGGTGATACCTACGAGCAGTACTTC. Amino acid sequence: CAVTTASRYRGDTYEQYF. The chain uses TRBV28 and TRBJ2-7; TRBD1 is a possible D gene (5 bases). The CDR3 is 18 amino acids. Trimming left V 11 bases short and J 2 bases short, with 31 bases between. CDR1 is MDHEN, CDR2 SYDVKM, per germline.

V and J are TRBV7-2 and TRBJ2-5; D is tentatively TRBD1 or TRBD2 (5 bases each). The CDR3 totals 14 residues. Germline V gene sequence: CDR1 SGHTA, CDR2 FQGNSA. The V and J ends lost 0 bases and 10 bases respectively, with 15 bases between them. This CDR3 reads CASSLAPGLEGQYF. In DNA form, the CDR3 reads TGTGCCAGCAGCTTAGCTCCGGGGCTCGAGGGCCAGTACTTC.

This chain connects TRBV27 to TRBJ2-1; 9 nucleotides align to TRBD2. After removal of 1 base from V and 6 bases from J, the junction contained 7 bases not matched to a gene. The germline V gene encodes CDR1 MNHEY and CDR2 SMNVEV (reference sequence). The CDR3 loop spans 16 amino acids. The CDR3 DNA follows: TGTGCCAGCAGTTTATACGCTAGCGGGGAGATCAATGAGCAGTTCTTC. It is translated as CASSLYASGEINEQFF.

This clonotype occurred a few times. The rearrangement uses TRBV28 and TRBJ2-3; possible D gene TRBD1, 5 bases. Per germline, CDR1 MDHEN and CDR2 SYDVKM. V was shortened by 2 bases and J by 0 bases, with 6 bases between the two germline ends. The CDR3 runs to 14 residues. Here the CDR3 DNA reads TGTGCCAGCAGTTTAGGGGCTAGCACAGATACGCAGTATTTT. Its translation is CASSLGASTDTQYF.

This sequence joins TRBV28 and TRBJ2-1, with D unresolved. The CDR3 has 12 amino acids. The V end lost 5 bases, the J end lost 8 bases, and 10 bases lay between the germline ends. The germline CDR1 and CDR2 sequences are MDHEN and SYDVKM. In DNA form, the CDR3 reads TGTGCCAGCAGTCTCGCGGCGGATGAGCAGTTCTTC. Translation: CASSLAADEQFF.